These 14 T cell receptor beta chains were all obtained from the same sample, sequenced in a study of blood T cell repertoires in COVID-19. TCRdb keeps only in-frame clones here, not all; method: immunoSEQ multiplex PCR. Altogether under 250,000 clones are present, approximately 80% being singletons, with the ten largest covering 9.5% to 15%. Source material: peripheral blood. These receptors originate from a human donor in a cohort sampled during active COVID-19.

This chain joins TRBV5-4 and TRBJ1-5; D ambiguous. This CDR3 comprises 14 residues. The ends were cut back, 1 base at V and 0 bases at J, with 5 bases in the middle. CDR1 SGHNT and CDR2 YYREEE come from the germline V gene (reference sequence). The CDR3 DNA sequence: TGTGCCAGCAGCTTGTCGGGTAGCAATCAGCCCCAGCATTTT. It is translated as CASSLSGSNQPQHF.

The chain carries TRBV5-1 and TRBJ1-6, with D unclear. Trimming took off 0 bases at V and 0 bases at J, with 7 bases between the two ends. CDR1 is SGHRS and CDR2 is YFSETQ in the germline V gene. This CDR3 contains 16 residues. The DNA for the CDR3 is TGCGCCAGCAGCTTGGACCTGAGCTCCTATAATTCACCCCTCCACTTT. Translated: CASSLDLSSYNSPLHF. Using reference TRBV5-1 and TRBJ1-6 for the parts outside the CDR3, the full variable domain is KAGVTQTPRYLIKTRGQQVTLSCSPISGHRSVSWYQQTPGQGLQFLFEYFSETQRNKGNFPGRFSGRQFSNSRSEMNVSTLELGDSALYLCASSLDLSSYNSPLHFGNGTRLTVT.

The chain is built from TRBV11-2 and TRBJ1-1; no reliable D call. Between the trimmed V and J ends, which lost 8 bases and 2 bases, there was a span of 18 bases. The germline gives CDR1 SGHAT, CDR2 FQNNGV. This CDR3 contains 15 residues. The CDR3 coding sequence is TGTGCCAGCGTAGCGGGCAGGAATCCTAACACTGAAGCTTTCTTT. Encoded protein: CASVAGRNPNTEAFF.

In its sample, this clone was seen once. The genes are TRBV27 and TRBJ2-5, with 11 positions matching TRBD2. V gave up 5 bases and J gave up 4 bases; unmatched junction bases: 6. Germline V gene lookup returns CDR1 MNHEY and CDR2 SMNVEV (reference sequence). The CDR3 contains 15 residues. CDR3 protein: CASSQLAGVSETQYF. The CDR3 DNA sequence: TGTGCCAGCAGTCAACTAGCGGGAGTATCAGAGACCCAGTACTTC.

The genes are TRBV5-1 and TRBJ1-5, with TRBD1 matching 7 bases. Trimming took 5 bases from V and 6 from J; bases not matched to a gene: 5. The germline V gene has CDR1 SGHRS and CDR2 YFSETQ. The CDR3 runs 13 residues. The CDR3 nucleotides read TGCGCCAGCAGTAGGGGGCTGGGTCAGCCCCAGCATTTT. Its protein product is CASSRGLGQPQHF. The full variable domain, completed using reference TRBV5-1 and TRBJ1-5, is KAGVTQTPRYLIKTRGQQVTLSCSPISGHRSVSWYQQTPGQGLQFLFEYFSETQRNKGNFPGRFSGRQFSNSRSEMNVSTLELGDSALYLCASSRGLGQPQHFGDGTRLSIL.

The CDR3: CASRWTGTGSSYEQYF. In DNA, the CDR3 is TGTGCCAGCAGGTGGACCGGGACAGGGAGCTCCTACGAGCAGTACTTC. The V and J genes are TRBV27 and TRBJ2-7, with 9 bases lining up with TRBD1. Trimming cost V 6 bases and J 0 bases; bases outside gene matches: 9. The CDR3 sequence is 16 residues long. Germline-derived CDR1 and CDR2 are MNHEY and SMNVEV (reference sequence).

This sequence joins TRBV19 and TRBJ2-6, with TRBD1 as a possible D gene (7 bases). Per the germline V gene, CDR1 is LNHDA and CDR2 is SQIVND (reference sequence). This CDR3 is built from 19 residues. V dropped 5 bases and J dropped 0 bases, with 20 bases sitting between them. The CDR3 loop is CASSPSDRRGLSGANVLTF. CDR3 sequence (DNA): TGTGCCAGTAGTCCCTCGGACAGGAGGGGACTCTCTGGGGCCAACGTCCTGACTTTC.

This clone was found once. This sequence joins TRBV30 and TRBJ2-7, with 8 bases identical to TRBD1. V lost 5 bases to trimming and J lost 5 bases; unmatched junction nucleotides: 5. Germline loops: CDR1 GTSNPN, CDR2 SVGIG (reference sequence). CDR3 size: 12 residues. As DNA, the CDR3 is TGTGCCTGGGCAGGGGGCTTCAACGAGCAGTACTTC. Its translation is CAWAGGFNEQYF. Using reference TRBV30 and TRBJ2-7 for the parts outside the CDR3, the full variable domain is SQTIHQWPATLVQPVGSPLSLECTVEGTSNPNLYWYRQAAGRGLQLLFYSVGIGQISSEVPQNLSASRPQDRQFILSSKKLLLSDSGFYLCAWAGGFNEQYFGPGTRLTVT.

This clone was detected only once. The J gene is TRBJ2-3, the V gene TRBV6-5, with D unresolved. Germline assignment: CDR1 MNHEY and CDR2 SVGAGI. V was clipped by 7 bases and J by 2 bases, with 7 bases between them. The CDR3 has 12 amino acids. CDR3: CASTQVTDTQYF. CDR3 bases: TGTGCCAGCACCCAGGTCACAGATACGCAGTATTTT.

The gene calls are TRBV28 and TRBJ2-3; TRBD1 matches 7 bases. V lost 6 bases and J lost 5; bases outside the gene matches: 14. This CDR3 region has 16 residues. Germline lookup yields CDR1 MDHEN and CDR2 SYDVKM. As DNA, the CDR3 is TGTGCCAGCAGCCACTCAGGACAGGCAAACGGAGATACGCAGTATTTT. It encodes CASSHSGQANGDTQYF.

This rearrangement joins TRBV7-3 to TRBJ2-3; 8 nucleotides agree with TRBD2. The CDR3 covers 13 residues. With 5 bases clipped from V and 4 bases from J, the junction kept 2 bases outside the gene matches. Germline assignment: CDR1 SGHTA and CDR2 FQGTGA. Here the CDR3 DNA reads TGTGCCAGCAGCAGGACTAGCCCAGATACGCAGTATTTT. It is translated as CASSRTSPDTQYF.

The V call is TRBV21-1, the J call TRBJ2-2; the DNA was not compared with TRBD1, the D call given in the table. TRBV21-1 is deemed a pseudogene. The CDR3 loop spans 17 amino acids. The CDR3 spells CASSKARGHPNTGELFF. The CDR3 DNA sequence: TGTGCCAGCAGCAAAGCGCGAGGACACCCGAACACCGGGGAGCTGTTTTTT.

The chain uses TRBV11-1 and TRBJ1-1; no reliable D call. CDR1 and CDR2 from the germline V gene are SGHAT and FQDESV (reference sequence). The V and J ends lost 5 bases and 3 bases respectively, with 10 bases between them. The CDR3 is 13 amino acids. For the CDR3, the DNA is TGTGCCAGCAGCATGGACTTAGACACTGAAGCTTTCTTT. Its translation is CASSMDLDTEAFF.

The V call is TRBV19, the J call TRBJ1-2; a weak D match, TRBD1 (6 bases). Between the trimmed V and J ends, which lost 2 bases and 1 base, there was a span of 17 bases. The CDR3 sequence is 17 residues long. Germline CDR1 LNHDA, CDR2 SQIVND (reference sequence). CDR3 nucleotide sequence: TGTGCCAGTAGTATAAGGACAGCCTCTAGATTTAACTATGGCTACACCTTC. Translation: CASSIRTASRFNYGYTF. The full variable domain, its missing parts supplied by reference TRBV19 and TRBJ1-2, is DGGITQSPKYLFRKEGQNVTLSCEQNLNHDAMYWYRQDPGQGLRLIYYSQIVNDFQKGDIAEGYSVSREKKESFPLTVTSAQKNPTAFYLCASSIRTASRFNYGYTFGSGTRLTVV.